The source of this T cell receptor beta chain is a study of T cell changes during pregnancy in multiple sclerosis. Per the germline V gene, CDR1 is SGHRS and CDR2 is YFSETQ. V shed 4 bases and J 5 bases; nucleotides not matched to a gene: 3. The CDR3 has 13 residues. Measured with immunoSEQ multiplex PCR; TCRdb has only the in-frame clones, and not every one. Here the sample spans tens of thousands of clones, over 75% being singletons. The specimen comprised peripheral blood, sampled before pregnancy. The sequence derives from a female donor with multiple sclerosis, enrolled in a pregnancy study. The chain is built from TRBV5-1 and TRBJ1-1, with 9 bases fitting TRBD1. CDR3 sequence (DNA): TGCGCCAGCAGCCACGGGACAGGGACTGAAGCTTTCTTT. This sequence encodes CASSHGTGTEAFF.